This T cell receptor (beta chain) was captured by sequencing in a study of blood T cell repertoires in COVID-19 (dated by TCRdb to the early 2020s). Notes on the research overall: Samples from collaborators originated in the United States, Italy and Spain and spanned both the acute and convalescent phases of COVID-19. Where HLA class I and class II types were available, the types were taken from metadata supplied by the sample provider, not from assay-based typing. The samples were drawn from two sources: the first 160 participants of the ongoing ImmuneRACE study, and fewer than 1,500 subjects contributed by 6 global collaborators. A de-identified subject ID, COVID-19 status, age in years and sex were almost always included in the sample metadata. A freely available public database, intended as a resource for researchers studying the immune response to SARS-CoV-2, is where the repertoires were released. The material from the prospective study consisted of cDNA or gDNA derived from T cells, B-cell-depleted T cells, or PBMCs. Deeply sampled blood TCRbeta repertoires from subjects exposed to, actively infected with, or recovered from COVID-19 were included in the dataset.

Based on the germline V gene (reference sequence), the CDR1 and CDR2 sequences are LNHDA and SQIVND. V is trimmed back by 4 bases and J by 1 base, and the junction contains 4 bases that no gene match accounts for. The CDR3 numbers 15 residues from cysteine through phenylalanine. Just the 45-base CDR3 DNA is kept, in frame starting at base 1. TCRbeta CDR3 regions were amplified from genomic DNA by means of the immunoSEQ Assay, a bias-controlled multiplex PCR. Per the authors' processing: The number of nucleated cells in each sample was estimated from the amplification of reference gene primers within the assay. Sequence reads were collapsed and filtered to measure the absolute abundance of every unique TCRbeta CDR3 rearrangement. For each sample, productive Simpson clonality was calculated as the square root of Simpson's diversity index over productive rearrangements. The table was pulled from immuneACCESS by TCRdb, which kept in-frame rearrangements only. Such tables lose some clones; where checked, under half of the loss comes from unresolved V genes, and the rest has no known cause. V, J and clone size are taken as reported in that table, and D and trimming were inferred from the DNA itself. Within this sample are 40,000 to 60,000 clones, with over 65% of them counted one time only. The ten largest make up around 9.4% of the sample.

The research as a whole found: The amount of clinical and demographic metadata varied by source and participant and was provided uncurated.

With regard to this clone: Its binding antigen is unknown. The sample holds no much larger clone one base away, and base qualities are not on file.

The collaborating institutions used their own protocols to collect whole blood in K2EDTA tubes. For TCRbeta analysis, collaborators shipped samples in one of three forms: frozen whole blood, isolated PBMCs, or DNA extracted from either of those sample types. This receptor chain uses TRBV19 and TRBJ2-3; a stretch of 8 junction bases matches TRBD2. Source material: peripheral blood. The clonotype comes from a woman aged 70-85 years with acute or convalescent COVID-19. The CDR3 region reads CASSRAGVRTDTQYF. In nucleotide form, the sequence is TGTGCCAGTAGTAGAGCGGGAGTGCGCACAGATACGCAGTATTTT.